This is a list of T cell receptor beta chains from one sample in a study of blood T cell repertoires in COVID-19. Profiled with immunoSEQ multiplex PCR; TCRdb holds only in-frame clones, not every one. The sample lists over 90,000 clones; almost 80% were seen once. The sequenced sample was peripheral blood. The source is a man between 60 and 70 years old with active or convalescent COVID-19. The conserved cysteine and the conserved F or W are not part of the CDR3 here.

j_call: TRBJ2-1
v_call: TRBV7-8
cdr3_aa: ASSSTTPGLGYNEQF

j_call: TRBJ2-4
v_call: TRBV3-1/TRBV3-2
cdr3_aa: ASSQDWASGRARKNIQY

j_call: TRBJ1-3
v_call: TRBV7-9
cdr3_aa: ASSPNTGGRAGNTIY

j_call: TRBJ1-5
v_call: TRBV18
cdr3_aa: ASSPGTGLSNQPQH

j_call: TRBJ1-2
v_call: TRBV5-6
cdr3_aa: ASSPGQDSYGYT

j_call: TRBJ2-5
v_call: TRBV5-1
cdr3_aa: ASSPGLAVQETQY

j_call: TRBJ2-1
v_call: TRBV24-1
cdr3_aa: ATNQGTNEQF

j_call: TRBJ2-3
v_call: TRBV7-6
cdr3_aa: ASSLAPLDTDTQY

j_call: TRBJ1-2
v_call: TRBV18
cdr3_aa: ASSPLPPDTNNYGYT

j_call: TRBJ1-5
v_call: TRBV2
cdr3_aa: ASSGQGIQPQH

j_call: TRBJ2-3
v_call: TRBV19
cdr3_aa: ASSGSGLGTDTQY

j_call: TRBJ1-6
v_call: TRBV27
cdr3_aa: ASSLRQGNSPLH

j_call: TRBJ1-2
v_call: TRBV12-3/TRBV12-4
cdr3_aa: ASSLGTYYGYT

j_call: TRBJ2-7
v_call: TRBV28
cdr3_aa: ASSLGQSLY

j_call: TRBJ2-4
v_call: TRBV28
cdr3_aa: ASSSIAGGAKNIQY

j_call: TRBJ1-4
v_call: TRBV27
cdr3_aa: ASSLPYIPQGEEKLF

j_call: TRBJ1-2
v_call: TRBV18
cdr3_aa: ASSGVPGQLDGYT

j_call: TRBJ1-6
v_call: TRBV29-1
cdr3_aa: SVRETDNSPLH

j_call: TRBJ1-1
v_call: TRBV6-7
cdr3_aa: ASSLSDRMNTEAF